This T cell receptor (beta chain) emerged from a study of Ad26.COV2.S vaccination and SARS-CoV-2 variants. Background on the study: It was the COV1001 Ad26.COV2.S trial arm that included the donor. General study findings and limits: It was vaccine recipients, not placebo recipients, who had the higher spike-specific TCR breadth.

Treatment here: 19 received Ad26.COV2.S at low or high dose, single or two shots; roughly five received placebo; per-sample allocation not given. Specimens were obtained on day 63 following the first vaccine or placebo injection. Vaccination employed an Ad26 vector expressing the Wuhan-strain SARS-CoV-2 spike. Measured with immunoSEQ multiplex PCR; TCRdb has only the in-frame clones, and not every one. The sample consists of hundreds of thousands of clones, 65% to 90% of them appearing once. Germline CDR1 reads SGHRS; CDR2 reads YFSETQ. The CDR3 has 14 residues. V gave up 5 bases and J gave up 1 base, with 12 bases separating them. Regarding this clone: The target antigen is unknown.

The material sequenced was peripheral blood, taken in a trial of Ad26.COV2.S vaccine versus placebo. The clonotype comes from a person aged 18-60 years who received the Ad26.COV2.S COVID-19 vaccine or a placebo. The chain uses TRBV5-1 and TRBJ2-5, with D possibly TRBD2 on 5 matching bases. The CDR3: CASRQTTTQETQYF. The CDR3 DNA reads TGCGCCAGCAGGCAGACTACTACCCAAGAGACCCAGTACTTC.